Presented here are 5 T cell receptor beta chains from one specimen sequenced in a study of Tregs in tolerant kidney transplant recipients. Using immunoSEQ multiplex PCR, the repertoire was profiled, and TCRdb retains in-frame clones only, with some absent. The data hold over 50,000 clones, with around four fifths observed a single time. Input material: CD4+ T cells from blood. These TCRs come from a human donor in good health.

J is TRBJ1-2 and V is TRBV5-1; D perhaps matches TRBD1 (6 bases). The CDR3 runs 16 residues. Trimming left V 1 base short and J 10 bases short, with 23 bases between. The germline V gene has CDR1 SGHRS and CDR2 YFSETQ. As DNA, the CDR3 is TGCGCCAGCAGCTTGCGGACAGTGGGTAGAGAAATTGACTACACCTTC. Translating gives CASSLRTVGREIDYTF.

The genes are TRBV28 and TRBJ2-2; D is ambiguous. The CDR3 covers 12 residues. The V gene's germline CDR1 is MDHEN and CDR2 SYDVKM. V shed 10 bases and J shed 6 bases, with 12 bases lying between them. The CDR3 DNA reads as TGTGCCACGCTGGGCATCGCCGGGGAGCTGTTTTTT. It encodes CATLGIAGELFF.

The J gene is TRBJ1-5, the V gene TRBV6-5, with 7 bases lining up with TRBD1. CDR1 is MNHEY and CDR2 is SVGAGI in the germline V gene. This CDR3 comprises 13 residues. V lost 6 bases to trimming and J lost 7 bases; unmatched junction nucleotides: 6. The CDR3 region is CASRGDREQPQHF. The CDR3 DNA sequence: TGTGCCAGCAGGGGAGACAGGGAACAGCCCCAGCATTTT.

The V call is TRBV27, the J call TRBJ2-2; 9 bases align to TRBD2. V shed 4 bases, J shed 5 bases, and the junction held 5 bases outside the gene matches. In germline, CDR1 is MNHEY, CDR2 SMNVEV (reference sequence). The CDR3 totals 15 residues. The CDR3 DNA is TGTGCCAGCAGTTATAGCGGGGGCCTTACCGGGGAGCTGTTTTTT. Its protein product is CASSYSGGLTGELFF.

V and J are TRBV7-2 and TRBJ2-3; tentatively, D is TRBD2 (6 bases). The CDR3 is 15 amino acids. Germline values: CDR1 SGHTA, CDR2 FQGNSA. The V end was cut by 5 bases, the J end by 9 bases, with 21 bases between. The CDR3 coding sequence is TGTGCCAGCAGCGTTGATATACGGAGGGGCGGAACGCAGTATTTT. This gives the protein CASSVDIRRGGTQYF. The complete variable domain, with remaining parts taken from reference TRBV7-2 and TRBJ2-3, reads GAGVSQSPSNKVTEKGKDVELRCDPISGHTALYWYRQSLGQGLEFLIYFQGNSAPDKSGLPSDRFSAERTGGSVSTLTIQRTQQEDSAVYLCASSVDIRRGGTQYFGPGTRLTVL.